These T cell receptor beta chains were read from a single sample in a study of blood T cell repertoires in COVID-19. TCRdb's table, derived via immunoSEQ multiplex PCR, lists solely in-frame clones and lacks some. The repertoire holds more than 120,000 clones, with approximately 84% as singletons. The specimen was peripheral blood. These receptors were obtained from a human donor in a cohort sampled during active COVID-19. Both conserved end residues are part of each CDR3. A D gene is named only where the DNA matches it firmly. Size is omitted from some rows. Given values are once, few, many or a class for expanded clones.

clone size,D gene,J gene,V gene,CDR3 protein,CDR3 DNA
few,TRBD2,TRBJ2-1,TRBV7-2,CASSLQAGATGRNEQFF,TGTGCCAGCAGCTTACAAGCGGGGGCGACAGGACGCAATGAGCAGTTCTTC
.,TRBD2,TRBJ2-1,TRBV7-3,CASSRTSGGSYNEQFF,TGTGCCAGCAGCCGGACTAGCGGTGGCTCCTACAATGAGCAGTTCTTC
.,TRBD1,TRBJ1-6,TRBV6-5,CASRVQGAGNSPLHF,TGTGCCAGCAGGGTACAGGGGGCGGGAAATTCACCCCTCCACTTT
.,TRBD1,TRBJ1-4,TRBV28,CASTLGTANEKLFF,TGTGCCAGCACCCTCGGGACAGCTAATGAAAAACTGTTTTTT
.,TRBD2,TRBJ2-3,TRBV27,CASSLYGSGSPDTQYF,TGTGCCAGCAGTTTATATGGTAGCGGGAGTCCAGATACGCAGTATTTT
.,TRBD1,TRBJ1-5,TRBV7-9,CASSFSGQGWHF,TGTGCCAGCAGCTTTTCTGGACAGGGTTGGCATTTT
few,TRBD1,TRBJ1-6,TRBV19,CASSMGTDNSPLHF,TGTGCCAGTAGTATGGGGACAGATAATTCACCCCTCCACTTT
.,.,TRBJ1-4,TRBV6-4,CASSDSAEEGNEKLFF,TGTGCCAGCAGTGACTCAGCCGAGGAGGGTAATGAAAAACTGTTTTTT
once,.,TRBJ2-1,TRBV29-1,CSVDKNPGGPYNEQFF,TGCAGCGTCGACAAAAACCCCGGGGGACCCTACAATGAGCAGTTCTTC
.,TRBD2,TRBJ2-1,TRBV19,CASSLAGGPLNEQFF,TGTGCCAGTAGTTTAGCGGGGGGGCCGTTGAATGAGCAGTTCTTC
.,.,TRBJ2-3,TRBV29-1,CSVVASTDTQYF,TGCAGCGTTGTGGCTAGCACAGATACGCAGTATTTT
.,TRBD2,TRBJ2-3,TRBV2,CAREGEGRTDTQYF,TGTGCCCGGGAAGGGGAGGGAAGGACAGATACGCAGTATTTT
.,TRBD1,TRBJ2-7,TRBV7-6,CASSFGQGSDEQYF,TGTGCCAGCAGCTTCGGACAGGGGTCGGACGAGCAGTACTTC
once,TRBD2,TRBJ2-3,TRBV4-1,CASSQAGGGTDTQYF,TGCGCCAGCAGCCAGGCGGGAGGGGGCACAGATACGCAGTATTTT
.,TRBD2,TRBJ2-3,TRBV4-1,CASSQETSGGLTDTQYF,TGCGCCAGCAGCCAAGAGACTAGCGGGGGGCTCACAGATACGCAGTATTTT
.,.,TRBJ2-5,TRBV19,CASSSDQETQYF,TGTGCCAGTAGTAGCGACCAAGAGACCCAGTACTTC
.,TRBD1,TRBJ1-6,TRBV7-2,CASSPERLQGDGNSPLHF,TGTGCCAGCAGCCCCGAGCGGCTACAGGGGGATGGGAATTCACCCCTCCACTTT
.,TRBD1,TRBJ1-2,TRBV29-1,CSVFAGEGAYGYTF,TGCAGCGTTTTTGCGGGCGAGGGGGCCTATGGCTACACCTTC
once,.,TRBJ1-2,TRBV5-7,CASSLGGPSDYGYTF,TGTGCCAGCAGCTTGGGGGGGCCCTCCGACTATGGCTACACCTTC
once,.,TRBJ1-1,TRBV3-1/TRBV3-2,CASSIPLELGGEAFF,TGTGCCAGCAGCATCCCCCTTGAGTTGGGGGGTGAAGCTTTCTTT